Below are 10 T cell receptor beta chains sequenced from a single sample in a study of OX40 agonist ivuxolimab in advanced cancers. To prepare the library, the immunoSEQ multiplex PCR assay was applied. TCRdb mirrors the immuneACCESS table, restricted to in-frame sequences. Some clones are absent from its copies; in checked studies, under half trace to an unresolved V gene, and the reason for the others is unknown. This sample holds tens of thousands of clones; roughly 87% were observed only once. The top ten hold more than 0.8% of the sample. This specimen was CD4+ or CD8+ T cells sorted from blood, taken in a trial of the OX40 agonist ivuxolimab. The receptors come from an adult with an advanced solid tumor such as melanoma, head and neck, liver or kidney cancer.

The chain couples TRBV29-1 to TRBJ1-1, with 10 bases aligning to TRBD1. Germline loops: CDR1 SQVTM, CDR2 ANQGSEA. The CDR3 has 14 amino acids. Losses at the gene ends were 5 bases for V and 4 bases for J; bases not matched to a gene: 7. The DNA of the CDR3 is TGCAGCGTTTCGACAGGGGGCAGGGGCACTGAAGCTTTCTTT. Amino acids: CSVSTGGRGTEAFF.

The CDR3 DNA reads as TGCGCCAGCAGACCTACGGGTATCGCAGATACGCAGTATTTT. Its translation is CASRPTGIADTQYF. The gene calls are TRBV5-1 and TRBJ2-3; unclear D gene. In germline, CDR1 is SGHRS, CDR2 YFSETQ. Trimming shortened V by 5 bases and J by 4 bases, and 14 bases separated the two germline ends. The CDR3 runs 14 residues.

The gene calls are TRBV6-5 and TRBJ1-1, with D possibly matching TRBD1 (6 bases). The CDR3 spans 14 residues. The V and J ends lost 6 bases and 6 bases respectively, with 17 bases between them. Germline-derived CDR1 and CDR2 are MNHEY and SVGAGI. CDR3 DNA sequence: TGTGCCAGCAGCAGAAACAGGGACACAGCTGAAGCTTTCTTT. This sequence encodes CASSRNRDTAEAFF.

The CDR3 region is CASSRRGNTEAFF. The CDR3 bases are TGTGCCAGCAGCCGCAGGGGGAACACTGAAGCTTTCTTT. The chain couples TRBV6-6 to TRBJ1-1, with D tentatively TRBD1 (6 bases). The CDR3 totals 13 residues. V lost 6 bases to trimming and J lost 1 base, with 9 bases between them. Germline V gene sequence: CDR1 MNHNY, CDR2 SVGAGI (reference sequence).

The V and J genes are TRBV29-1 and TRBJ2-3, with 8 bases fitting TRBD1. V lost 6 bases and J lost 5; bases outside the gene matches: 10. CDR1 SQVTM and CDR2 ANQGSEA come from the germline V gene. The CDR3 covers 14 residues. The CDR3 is CSVTWTGIQDTQYF. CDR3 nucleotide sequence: TGCAGCGTAACATGGACAGGGATACAAGATACGCAGTATTTT.

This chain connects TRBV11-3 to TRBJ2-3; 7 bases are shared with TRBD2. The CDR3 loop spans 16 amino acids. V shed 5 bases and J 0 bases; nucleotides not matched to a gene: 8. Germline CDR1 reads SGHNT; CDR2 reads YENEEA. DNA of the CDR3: TGTGCCAGCAGCCCACGGGCTAGCGGTAGCACAGATACGCAGTATTTT. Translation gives CASSPRASGSTDTQYF.

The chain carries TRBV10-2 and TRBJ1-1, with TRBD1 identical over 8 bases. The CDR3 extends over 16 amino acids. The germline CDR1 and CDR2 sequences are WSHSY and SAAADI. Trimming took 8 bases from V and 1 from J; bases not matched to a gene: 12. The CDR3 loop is CASADRGFLSNTEAFF. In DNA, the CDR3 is TGCGCCAGCGCAGACAGGGGTTTTCTTTCGAACACTGAAGCTTTCTTT.

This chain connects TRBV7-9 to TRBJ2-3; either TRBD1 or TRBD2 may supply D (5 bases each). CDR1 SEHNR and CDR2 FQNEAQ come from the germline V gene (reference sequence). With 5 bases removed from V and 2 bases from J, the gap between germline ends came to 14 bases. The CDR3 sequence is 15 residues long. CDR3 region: CASSVLGGNTDTQYF. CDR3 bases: TGTGCCAGCAGCGTGCTTGGGGGTAACACAGATACGCAGTATTTT.

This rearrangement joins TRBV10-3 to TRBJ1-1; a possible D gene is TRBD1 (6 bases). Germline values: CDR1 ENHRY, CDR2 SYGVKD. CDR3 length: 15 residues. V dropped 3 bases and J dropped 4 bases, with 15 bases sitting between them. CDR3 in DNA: TGTGCCATCAGTGAACTACAGGGTAGGGGCACTGAAGCTTTCTTT. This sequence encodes CAISELQGRGTEAFF.

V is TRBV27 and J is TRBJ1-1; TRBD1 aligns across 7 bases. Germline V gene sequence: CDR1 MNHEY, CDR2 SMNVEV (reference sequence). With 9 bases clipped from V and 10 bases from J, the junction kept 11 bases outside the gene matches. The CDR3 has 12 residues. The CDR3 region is CASRGDSLGAFF. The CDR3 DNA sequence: TGTGCCAGTAGGGGGGACAGTCTCGGAGCTTTCTTT.